Below, one T cell receptor beta chain is given with its context. This clonotype was picked up many times. Its binding antigen is unknown. Per-base quality was not reported, and no clone a single base away is much larger than it. Library creation used RT-PCR. Sequencing was performed on an Illumina HiSeq 2500. In-frame beta chains were kept once TCRdb had trimmed the public reads at Q25 with fastp and called clones with MiXCR. CDR3 protein duplicates are merged, each entry listing the most common genes and DNA. Counted in this sample were about 700,000 distinct CDR3 sequences; approximately 14% of them appeared once. The ten biggest clones cover 5.5% to 7% of the sample. This sample was taken from a study of response to subunit inactivated influenza vaccine listed by TCRdb under 2018. In the study overall: To follow how T cells responded to a trivalent subunit inactivated influenza vaccine, the researchers relied on deep quantitative profiling of the T cell receptor repertoire.

The full study reports these points: The authors proposed that each seasonal influenza vaccination may bring in only a limited number of new T cells.

There are 13 amino acids in the CDR3, from cysteine to phenylalanine inclusive. The DNA shown is the 39-base CDR3, in frame from base 1. V gives up 7 bases and J gives up 1 base, and the segment between their germline ends measures 10 bases. The germline V gene yields MNHNS for CDR1 and SASEGT for CDR2. The receptor chain draws on TRBV6-1 and TRBJ2-5, with an unclear D gene assignment. The specimen comprised PBMCs from blood, sampled 14 days before vaccination. The clonotype comes from a man aged 50 to 60 who received an inactivated influenza vaccine. Donor details come from another sample of the same person, matched by shared clones. The CDR3 region has the sequence CASKVRGQETQYF. The DNA sequence reads TGTGCCAGCAAGGTGCGCGGCCAAGAGACCCAGTACTTC.